This T cell receptor (beta chain) was sequenced for a study of cytomegalovirus exposure and HLA in healthy donors. PCR amplification relied on 60 Vbeta primers (plus 13 Jbeta primers). Methods used by the authors: An analysis performed later counted 70 million to 90 million unique TCR beta chains (around 10 million of them shared). Method: immunoSEQ multiplex PCR; TCRdb's copy keeps in-frame clones and lacks some. V, J and clone size derive from that table, while D and trimming were established from the DNA sequence. The repertoire holds 150,000 to 200,000 clones, around 76% seen once, with roughly 6.6% in the top ten. Germline trimming cut 5 bases from V and 3 bases from J; bases unmatched to any gene: 7. The germline V gene has CDR1 KGHSH and CDR2 LQKENI. CDR3 length equals 15 residues.

The sequence came from a man aged 35 to 55 in good health and CMV-seropositive. Source material: PBMCs. The chain joins TRBV18 to TRBJ2-1, with 7 nucleotides matching TRBD1. The DNA of the CDR3 is TGTGCCAGCTCATCCCGGGACAGAGACTACAATGAGCAGTTCTTC. It translates to CASSSRDRDYNEQFF.